The rows below give T cell receptor beta chains drawn from one sample of a study of blood T cell repertoires in COVID-19. The protocol was immunoSEQ multiplex PCR, while the TCRdb copy is restricted to in-frame clones and leaves out a portion. Here the sample spans approximately 140,000 clones, about 86% being singletons. Material for sequencing was PBMCs or T cells enriched from blood (not recorded which). The origin of the receptors is a man aged 35-49 years with acute COVID-19. Both conserved end residues are part of each CDR3. The D gene is left open where the match is weak.

V	D	J	CDR3
TRBV5-1	TRBD1	TRBJ2-7	CASSSTTGAGLEQYF
TRBV2	.	TRBJ1-6	CASTELPNSPLHF
TRBV24-1	TRBD1	TRBJ1-3	CATSDGQDSGNTIYF
TRBV6-5	.	TRBJ1-6	CASSFQVVGNSPLHF
TRBV9	.	TRBJ1-3	CASSVRDFSGNTIYF
TRBV29-1	TRBD1	TRBJ1-1	CSVATGASTEAFF
TRBV24-1	.	TRBJ1-2	CATSARAGGLRGYTF
TRBV5-1	TRBD2	TRBJ2-5	CASLGTSGGAETQYF
TRBV4-2	.	TRBJ1-2	CASSQPSENYGYTF
TRBV28	.	TRBJ1-2	CASSLYHGGYTF
TRBV6-1	.	TRBJ1-2	CASSEFPRGGGYGYTF
TRBV27	.	TRBJ2-3	CASVRGAPGTDTQYF
TRBV5-1	TRBD2	TRBJ2-3	CASSRGTSGGTSTDTQYF
TRBV30	.	TRBJ1-2	CAWSTGSGYTF
TRBV3-1/TRBV3-2	.	TRBJ1-4	CASSGETNEKLFF
TRBV5-1	TRBD2	TRBJ2-2	CASSLGLAGLTGELFF
TRBV2	.	TRBJ1-4	CASSNGRGNEKLFF
TRBV24-1	.	TRBJ1-5	CATSDLLKGKNQPQHF
TRBV29-1	TRBD1	TRBJ2-1	CSVGQGANEQFF
TRBV28	TRBD2	TRBJ2-7	CASAVSSGGSYEQYF
TRBV3-1/TRBV3-2	.	TRBJ1-1	CASSPWGDEDTEAFF
TRBV27	.	TRBJ2-1	CASSSREYNEQFF
TRBV18	TRBD1	TRBJ2-1	CASSQGTGEYNEQFF
TRBV20-1	.	TRBJ2-1	CSASSGGLSYNEQFF
TRBV11-1	.	TRBJ2-1	CASSLSGGHNEQFF
TRBV12-2	.	TRBJ1-2	CATAGDGYTF
TRBV7-3	.	TRBJ2-1	CASSAIPGTSDNEQFF
TRBV11-3	.	TRBJ2-1	CASSHSRAPPYEQFF
TRBV28	TRBD2	TRBJ2-2	CASSFPGLAGDGTGELFF
TRBV6-5	TRBD2	TRBJ2-1	CASSHLAGGDSEQFF
TRBV9	TRBD1	TRBJ1-2	CASSVGPGQGSLHYGYTF
TRBV28	.	TRBJ1-2	CASIQTTGNYGYTF
TRBV6-5	.	TRBJ1-1	CASSYGLGRGEAFF
TRBV18	.	TRBJ1-5	CASSPGRDQPQHF
TRBV2	.	TRBJ2-3	CASKQGTSTDTQYF
TRBV15	TRBD1	TRBJ2-1	CATSRDMGQGADNEQFF
TRBV7-3	TRBD2	TRBJ2-2	CASSFAGGDTGELFF
TRBV5-6	.	TRBJ2-3	CASSLYSTDTQYF
TRBV11-2	.	TRBJ2-3	CASSLEIGRGHRTDTQYF
TRBV11-3	.	TRBJ2-1	CASSLEGAVINEQFF
TRBV6-5	.	TRBJ1-2	CASRSDGLSGCTF
TRBV30	.	TRBJ1-1	CAWVKDRNTEAFF
TRBV9	.	TRBJ2-7	CASSVDGSSYEQYF
TRBV5-1	TRBD1	TRBJ2-1	CASSSQGVSNEQFF
TRBV6-5	.	TRBJ1-5	CASRAYSNQPQHF
TRBV10-3	.	TRBJ1-4	CAISARAGEKLFF
TRBV19	.	TRBJ2-1	CASSSDWSSYNEQFF
TRBV28	.	TRBJ2-1	CASSPHWGLNEQFF
TRBV18	.	TRBJ1-2	CASSPRQEDYGYTF
TRBV2	TRBD2	TRBJ2-2	CASRSQAGGNTGELFF
TRBV19	.	TRBJ2-7	CASSLGTALEQYF
TRBV19	.	TRBJ1-4	CASRPEATNEKLFF
TRBV14	.	TRBJ2-5	CASSQDPGIQETQYF
TRBV7-6	.	TRBJ1-3	CASSSLGGFSGNTIYF
TRBV29-1	TRBD1	TRBJ2-7	CSVPGTGGVEQYF